This T cell receptor beta chain originates from a study of blood T cell repertoires in COVID-19. Study context: COVID-19 samples from acute and convalescent phases originated in the United States, Italy and Spain. PBMCs, B-cell-depleted T cells, or T cells were the source of the cDNA or gDNA that made up the material.

Authors' processing steps: Amplification from reference gene primers served as the basis for estimated nucleated cell counts. The table came from immunoSEQ multiplex PCR; TCRdb's copy has only in-frame clones and leaves some out. V, J and clone size were drawn from that table, and D and trimming were deduced from the DNA. The sample records fewer than 250,000 clones, approximately 89% being singletons. CDR1 MNHEY and CDR2 SMNVEV come from the germline V gene (reference sequence). V gave up 5 bases and J gave up 0 bases; unmatched junction bases: 10. The CDR3 contains 17 residues. Input material: peripheral blood. The sequence derives from a woman in her fifties or sixties who had recovered from COVID-19. The rearrangement links TRBV27 to TRBJ1-2; 9 bases line up with TRBD1. The CDR3 protein is CASSPGQGKTANYGYTF. The CDR3 DNA follows: TGTGCCAGCAGTCCTGGACAGGGGAAAACAGCTAACTATGGCTACACCTTC.